One sample yielded the 21 T cell receptor beta chains listed below, sequenced in a study of STAT5B mutations in CD4+ large granular lymphocyte leukemia. The repertoire was sequenced with immunoSEQ multiplex PCR; TCRdb's copy has only in-frame clones and lacks some. The data show 15,000 to 20,000 clones, with less than 85% seen just once and around 14% held by the top ten. Sequencing was performed on CD4+ T cells from blood buffy coats. The receptors come from a human donor in good health.

This clone has a single count. This rearrangement joins TRBV2 to TRBJ2-7; D gene ambiguous. Germline assignment: CDR1 SNHLY and CDR2 FYNNEI. Between the trimmed V and J ends, which lost 6 bases and 2 bases, there was a span of 8 bases. CDR3 length equals 12 residues. The CDR3 DNA follows: TGTGCCAGCAGGGAAAGGGCCTACGAGCAGTACTTC. It encodes CASRERAYEQYF.

This chain uses TRBV9 with TRBJ2-7; TRBD2 aligns across 8 bases. The CDR3 has 15 residues. The ends lost 2 bases at V and 2 bases at J; junction bases unmatched: 6. The V gene's germline CDR1 is SGDLS and CDR2 YYNGEE. The CDR3 protein is CASSVISGLAYEQYF. As DNA, the CDR3 is TGTGCCAGCAGCGTCATTTCGGGACTAGCCTACGAGCAGTACTTC. The complete variable domain, with remaining parts taken from reference TRBV9 and TRBJ2-7, reads DSGVTQTPKHLITATGQRVTLRCSPRSGDLSVYWYQQSLDQGLQFLIQYYNGEERAKGNILERFSAQQFPDLHSELNLSSLELGDSALYFCASSVISGLAYEQYFGPGTRLTVT.

This sequence joins TRBV7-2 and TRBJ2-1; D possibly corresponds to TRBD2 (6 bases). V lost 6 bases and J lost 4, with 19 bases in between. CDR1 is SGHTA and CDR2 is FQGNSA in the germline V gene. The CDR3 has 16 residues. The CDR3 region has the DNA TGTGCCAGCAGACCCCCCCTCGCGGGAAGGTACAATGAGCAGTTCTTC. Translation: CASRPPLAGRYNEQFF.

In DNA, the CDR3 is TGTGCCAGCCTTCATAGCGGGAGGATCCAAGAGACCCAGTACTTC. Translated: CASLHSGRIQETQYF. J is TRBJ2-5 and V is TRBV6-1; 10 bases are shared with TRBD2. Germline CDR1 and CDR2: MNHNS and SASEGT. CDR3 length: 15 amino acids. Losses at the gene ends were 8 bases for V and 1 base for J; bases not matched to a gene: 7.

The genes are TRBV27 and TRBJ2-7, with D tentatively TRBD1 or TRBD2 (5 bases each). This CDR3 region has 14 residues. Germline V gene lookup returns CDR1 MNHEY and CDR2 SMNVEV (reference sequence). V lost 3 bases and J 2 bases, leaving 11 bases between the germline ends. CDR3 residues: CASSLYGAAYEQYF. As DNA, the CDR3 is TGTGCCAGCAGTTTGTACGGGGCAGCCTACGAGCAGTACTTC.

The gene calls are TRBV29-1 and TRBJ1-1; D ambiguous. This CDR3 spans 13 amino acids. Germline-derived CDR1 and CDR2 are SQVTM and ANQGSEA. The ends were cut back, 4 bases at V and 1 base at J, with 10 bases in the middle. In DNA, the CDR3 is TGCAGCGTTGTGTCAGATTCGAACACTGAAGCTTTCTTT. This encodes CSVVSDSNTEAFF.

V and J are TRBV4-2 and TRBJ2-5; 11 bases are a match to TRBD2. The germline V gene has CDR1 LGHNA and CDR2 YNFKEQ. The V gene end was trimmed by 4 bases and the J gene end by 0 bases; junction bases not matched to a gene: 10. The length of the CDR3 is 18 residues. CDR3 in DNA: TGTGCCAGCAGCCCAAGACTAGCGGGACCCTACGACCAAGAGACCCAGTACTTC. Encoded protein: CASSPRLAGPYDQETQYF.

The chain is built from TRBV11-1 and TRBJ1-1; a weak D match, TRBD1 (5 bases). The germline V gene has CDR1 SGHAT and CDR2 FQDESV (reference sequence). The V end was cut by 5 bases, the J end by 3 bases, with 13 bases between. This CDR3 is 14 amino acids long. CDR3 sequence reads: CASSKTATYTEAFF. The CDR3 DNA is TGTGCCAGCAGCAAGACAGCAACCTACACTGAAGCTTTCTTT.

The rearrangement links TRBV2 to TRBJ2-7, with 7 bases that match TRBD2. The CDR3 consists of 15 residues. Germline CDR1 reads SNHLY; CDR2 reads FYNNEI. Trimming removed 7 bases from V and 0 bases from J; junction bases left unmatched: 9. The DNA for the CDR3 is TGTGCCAGCACGCGGCTAGCGGATAGCTCCTACGAGCAGTACTTC. It specifies CASTRLADSSYEQYF.

This sequence joins TRBV4-1 and TRBJ2-7, with 13 bases fitting TRBD2. Unmatched junction bases numbered 10, after V lost 2 bases and J lost 3 bases. CDR3 length: 18 residues. Germline CDR1 and CDR2: MGHRA and YSYEKL. The CDR3 bases are TGCGCCAGCAGCCAACAACTAGCGGGAGGGGGGGGTAACTACGAGCAGTACTTC. It codes for CASSQQLAGGGGNYEQYF.

This clone was seen once. CDR3 sequence reads: CASSSNAGGIADTQYF. DNA for the CDR3: TGTGCCAGCAGCTCCAACGCGGGAGGGATTGCAGATACGCAGTATTTT. The genes are TRBV11-2 and TRBJ2-3; 9 bases are shared with TRBD2. V gave up 4 bases and J gave up 4 bases; unmatched junction bases: 9. Germline-derived CDR1 and CDR2 are SGHAT and FQNNGV. The CDR3 spans 16 residues.

The V call is TRBV5-5, the J call TRBJ1-2; D may be TRBD1 (6 bases). CDR3 length equals 14 residues. Trimming left V 4 bases short and J 7 bases short, with 17 bases between. CDR1 SGHKS and CDR2 YYEKEE come from the germline V gene (reference sequence). The chain's CDR3 is CASSLYGGVTGYTF. The CDR3 region has the DNA TGTGCCAGCAGCCTCTACGGGGGCGTCACTGGCTACACCTTC.

The rearrangement uses TRBV2 and TRBJ2-2; 7 positions agree with TRBD1. This CDR3 comprises 14 residues. Germline V lookup: CDR1 SNHLY, CDR2 FYNNEI. J was trimmed by 4 bases and V by 4 bases; bases with no gene match: 3. In nucleotides, the CDR3 is TGTGCCAGCAGTGGACAGGGCCTCACCGGGGAGCTGTTTTTT. It codes for CASSGQGLTGELFF.

This clone was found once. The chain combines TRBV27 with TRBJ1-4; 8 bases map to TRBD1. The germline V gene has CDR1 MNHEY and CDR2 SMNVEV (reference sequence). The junction had 9 bases not matched to a gene; V was cut back by 5 bases and J by 7 bases. The CDR3 spans 15 residues. CDR3 residues: CASSTRQGAREKLFF. The CDR3 region has the DNA TGTGCCAGCAGTACCCGGCAGGGGGCCCGTGAAAAACTGTTTTTT.

The V gene is TRBV6-5, the J gene TRBJ2-5, with 7 bases identical to TRBD2. The germline gives CDR1 MNHEY, CDR2 SVGAGI. The CDR3 spans 14 residues. V lost 6 bases, J lost 5 bases, and 9 bases stayed unmatched. In DNA form, the CDR3 reads TGTGCCAGCAGCCAAGGACTAGTGGGGGAGACCCAGTACTTC. Protein product: CASSQGLVGETQYF.

The chain is built from TRBV2 and TRBJ2-1; no reliable D call. CDR1 and CDR2 (germline): SNHLY, FYNNEI. V dropped 0 bases and J dropped 0 bases, with 6 bases sitting between them. The length of the CDR3 is 15 residues. The CDR3 DNA is TGTGCCAGCAGTGAAGCGGGAAGCTCCTACAATGAGCAGTTCTTC. This encodes CASSEAGSSYNEQFF.

The CDR3 nucleotides read TGCGCCAGCAGTGGGAGGCTCCGCACTGAAGCTTTCTTT. This gives the protein CASSGRLRTEAFF. The genes are TRBV10-1 and TRBJ1-1; D is uncertain. The CDR3 runs to 13 residues. V gave up 4 bases and J gave up 4 bases, with 10 bases separating them. The V gene's germline CDR1 is WNHNN and CDR2 SYGVQD (reference sequence).

The rearrangement uses TRBV27 and TRBJ1-2, with TRBD1 matching 7 bases. The length of the CDR3 is 17 residues. Germline-derived CDR1 and CDR2 are MNHEY and SMNVEV (reference sequence). V lost 6 bases to trimming and J lost 4 bases; unmatched junction nucleotides: 17. The CDR3 bases are TGTGCCAGCAGCCCTAACAGGGGTTTTGGGGCCCCCTATGGCTACACCTTC. Encoded protein: CASSPNRGFGAPYGYTF.

The CDR3 is CASSQVGDRSRNEQFF. CDR3 nucleotides: TGTGCCAGCAGCCAAGTTGGCGACAGGTCAAGAAATGAGCAGTTCTTC. The V call is TRBV14, the J call TRBJ2-1, with D possibly matching TRBD1 (6 bases). The germline gives CDR1 SGHDN, CDR2 FVKESK. Trimming shortened V by 1 base and J by 7 bases, and 17 bases separated the two germline ends. CDR3 length equals 16 residues.

The chain carries TRBV5-6 and TRBJ2-4; D gene unclear. Germline V gives CDR1 SGHDT, CDR2 YYEEEE. The CDR3 sequence is 14 residues long. Trimming left V 0 bases short and J 3 bases short, with 7 bases between. CDR3 in amino acids: CASSLGRSKNIQYF. The DNA for the CDR3 is TGTGCCAGCAGCTTGGGACGGAGCAAAAACATTCAGTACTTC.

This chain uses TRBV5-4 with TRBJ2-1; 16 positions agree with TRBD2. V shed 4 bases, J shed 6 bases, and the junction held 7 bases outside the gene matches. Germline lookup yields CDR1 SGHNT and CDR2 YYREEE (reference sequence). The CDR3 consists of 17 residues. CDR3 sequence reads: CASSVGLAGGLSNEQFF. As DNA, the CDR3 is TGTGCCAGCAGCGTGGGACTAGCGGGAGGGCTTAGCAATGAGCAGTTCTTC.